This TCR beta chain was recorded in a study of T cell responses to AZD1222 COVID-19 vaccine. Libraries were prepared by immunoSEQ multiplex PCR; TCRdb keeps only in-frame clonotypes and omits some of them. The sample records 75,000 to 100,000 clones, about nine tenths being singletons. General study findings and limits: The donor group comprised mostly white British people and more females; the analysis possibly underestimated clonal diversity. Repertoires were collected only later (after the peak T cell response had occurred).

The germline V gene encodes CDR1 SGHNT and CDR2 YENEEA. CDR3 length: 13 amino acids. V was cut by 0 bases and J by 4 bases, with 6 bases left in between. On this clone itself: Its matching antigen is unknown.

The TCR originated in an adult in good health. This sequence joins TRBV11-3 and TRBJ2-5, with unresolved D. Source: peripheral blood, taken on day 0 of AZD1222 vaccination. For the CDR3, the DNA is TGTGCCAGCAGCTTAGATGGTAGAGAGACCCAGTACTTC. Protein sequence: CASSLDGRETQYF.